The 23 T cell receptor beta chains below come from one sample, sequenced in a study of PD-L1 blockade in urothelial cancer. TCRdb keeps only in-frame clones here, not all; method: immunoSEQ multiplex PCR. The sample carries tens of thousands of clones, 77% recorded once. The source was PBMCs, collected around atezolizumab (anti-PD-L1) treatment. Every receptor here comes from a man in his 70s with urothelial cancer.

DNA for the CDR3: TGTGCCACCGGCCCCTCTACGAGGGAGACCCAGTACTTC. Translating gives CATGPSTRETQYF. The chain recombines TRBV11-3 with TRBJ2-5; D gene unclear. Germline CDR1 is SGHNT and CDR2 is YENEEA. V gave up 10 bases and J gave up 5 bases, with 17 bases separating them. This CDR3 is built from 13 residues.

V and J are TRBV7-6 and TRBJ1-2; TRBD1 is a possible D gene (5 bases). The CDR3 contains 14 residues. From germline, CDR1 is SGHVS and CDR2 FNYEAQ. Trimming took off 2 bases at V and 3 bases at J, with 10 bases between the two ends. The CDR3 nucleotides read TGTGCCAGCAGCTTATGGGGGGGAGACTATGGCTACACCTTC. The encoded protein is CASSLWGGDYGYTF.

About this clone itself: Other DNA sequences in this specimen translate into the identical CDR3. J is TRBJ2-7 and V is TRBV30; TRBD1 matches 7 bases. Germline V gives CDR1 GTSNPN, CDR2 SVGIG (reference sequence). The CDR3 loop spans 13 amino acids. The ends lost 1 base at V and 0 bases at J; junction bases unmatched: 0. The CDR3 DNA sequence: TGTGCCTGGAGTGGGGACAGCTCCTACGAGCAGTACTTC. This gives the protein CAWSGDSSYEQYF.

The CDR3 region is CASSQEQSTDTQYF. In nucleotides, the CDR3 is TGCGCCAGCAGCCAAGAGCAGAGCACAGATACGCAGTATTTT. The gene calls are TRBV4-3 and TRBJ2-3, with no clear D. Germline CDR1 and CDR2: LGHNA and YSLEER. The CDR3 spans 14 residues. V lost 0 bases and J lost 0, with 4 bases in between.

The rearrangement links TRBV14 to TRBJ1-1, with 10 bases matching TRBD1. Germline values: CDR1 SGHDN, CDR2 FVKESK. This CDR3 has 16 amino acids. V lost 3 bases to trimming and J lost 5 bases; unmatched junction nucleotides: 9. The CDR3 DNA is TGTGCCAGCAGCCAGAGAGGGACAGGGGTTGCGACTGAAGCTTTCTTT. It specifies CASSQRGTGVATEAFF.

This chain links TRBV13 with TRBJ2-3; 9 nucleotides align to TRBD2. Germline V gene data show CDR1 as PRHDT and CDR2 as FYEKMQ (reference sequence). The J segment lost 2 bases and the V segment lost 3 bases, leaving 6 bases of the junction unmatched. The CDR3 extends over 16 amino acids. Here the CDR3 DNA reads TGTGCCAGCAGCTTCCGCGGGGGGGCCCCCACAGATACGCAGTATTTT. It encodes CASSFRGGAPTDTQYF.

The chain is built from TRBV18 and TRBJ2-5; D might be TRBD1 (6 bases). The V end lost 0 bases, the J end lost 5 bases, and 10 bases lay between the germline ends. From germline, CDR1 is KGHSH and CDR2 LQKENI. CDR3 size: 14 residues. In DNA form, the CDR3 reads TGTGCCAGCTCACCACCGGAAAGGGGGGAGACCCAGTACTTC. Protein sequence: CASSPPERGETQYF. Full variable domain (remainder filled in from reference TRBV18 and TRBJ2-5): NAGVMQNPRHLVRRRGQEARLRCSPMKGHSHVYWYRQLPEEGLKFMVYLQKENIIDESGMPKERFSAEFPKEGPSILRIQQVVRGDSAAYFCASSPPERGETQYFGPGTRLLVL.

The chain recombines TRBV19 with TRBJ2-1; possible D gene TRBD1, 6 bases. CDR1 LNHDA and CDR2 SQIVND come from the germline V gene (reference sequence). The CDR3 runs to 14 residues. V was clipped by 4 bases and J by 3 bases, with 10 bases between them. This CDR3 reads CASSNTGYYNEQFF. DNA for the CDR3: TGTGCCAGTAGTAATACAGGGTACTACAATGAGCAGTTCTTC.

V and J are TRBV7-2 and TRBJ2-1, with 16 bases identical to TRBD2. Looked up from germline, CDR1 is SGHTA and CDR2 is FQGNSA. The CDR3 is made up of 17 amino acids. V lost 5 bases and J lost 8; bases outside the gene matches: 9. The CDR3 is CASSPGTSGGVPHEQFF. CDR3 bases: TGTGCCAGCAGCCCGGGGACTAGCGGGGGGGTCCCCCATGAGCAGTTCTTC.

This clone was picked up a small number of times. This sequence joins TRBV4-2 and TRBJ1-6; possible D gene TRBD1, 6 bases. Germline loops: CDR1 LGHNA, CDR2 YNFKEQ. The CDR3 loop spans 13 amino acids. V was pared by 2 bases and J by 9 bases, with 8 bases between. CDR3 DNA: TGTGCCAGCAGCCAACCAGGGGTTTCACCCCTCCACTTT. Protein product: CASSQPGVSPLHF.

A word on this clone: A junction boundary mismatches the germline segment, possibly from a read error. The chain recombines TRBV12-5 with TRBJ2-6; weak D call: TRBD1 (6 bases). Germline V gives CDR1 LGHNT, CDR2 FRNRAP. CDR3 length equals 16 residues. The CDR3 nucleotides read TGTGCTAGTGGTGGGGGCCTCAGCTCTGGGACCAACGTCCTGACTTTC. Encoded protein: CASGGGLSSGTNVLTF.

The rearrangement links TRBV5-5 to TRBJ1-4; 7 bases fit TRBD1. Trimming removed 4 bases from V and 8 bases from J; junction bases left unmatched: 5. Germline V gene data show CDR1 as SGHKS and CDR2 as YYEKEE (reference sequence). The CDR3 length is 13 residues. The CDR3 is CASSRDSREKLFF. The CDR3, as DNA: TGTGCCAGCAGCAGGGACAGCAGGGAAAAACTGTTTTTT.

This clone occurred once. The chain uses TRBV4-3 and TRBJ2-5, with 7 bases aligning to TRBD1. The CDR3 length is 15 residues. Germline-derived CDR1 and CDR2 are LGHNA and YSLEER. J lost 4 bases, V lost 1 base, and 6 bases had no gene match. The CDR3 nucleotides read TGCGCCAGCAGCCAAGCCAATAACAGGGGAGAGACCCAGTACTTC. The encoded protein is CASSQANNRGETQYF.

This chain joins TRBV28 and TRBJ2-1; a weak D match, TRBD1 (5 bases). The CDR3 is 17 amino acids. Germline lookup yields CDR1 MDHEN and CDR2 SYDVKM. Trimming took off 8 bases at V and 3 bases at J, with 23 bases between the two ends. The CDR3: CASLGATGKFNYNEQFF. The DNA for the CDR3 is TGTGCCAGCCTTGGGGCCACAGGAAAGTTCAACTACAATGAGCAGTTCTTC. Filled out from reference TRBV28 and TRBJ2-1, the complete variable domain reads DVKVTQSSRYLVKRTGEKVFLECVQDMDHENMFWYRQDPGLGLRLIYFSYDVKMKEKGDIPEGYSVSREKKERFSLILESASTNQTSMYLCASLGATGKFNYNEQFFGPGTRLTVL.

The chain is built from TRBV10-3 and TRBJ2-5; D is perhaps TRBD1 (7 bases). In germline, CDR1 is ENHRY, CDR2 SYGVKD. The CDR3 runs 14 residues. V was clipped by 10 bases and J by 5 bases, with 20 bases between them. This CDR3 reads CATSTVEGAETQYF. CDR3 nucleotides: TGTGCCACCTCAACCGTGGAGGGGGCTGAGACCCAGTACTTC.

J is TRBJ2-3 and V is TRBV30, with D possibly matching TRBD1 (6 bases). CDR3 length: 11 amino acids. In germline, CDR1 is GTSNPN, CDR2 SVGIG (reference sequence). V gave up 2 bases and J gave up 6 bases, with 6 bases separating them. The CDR3 loop reads CAWSRGDTQYF. CDR3 nucleotide sequence: TGTGCCTGGAGTAGGGGGGATACGCAGTATTTT.

This chain joins TRBV5-1 and TRBJ2-3, with 7 bases that match TRBD1. Germline loops: CDR1 SGHRS, CDR2 YFSETQ. The CDR3 spans 14 residues. With V trimmed by 1 base and J by 2 bases, 1 base remained unmatched. The DNA for the CDR3 is TGCGCCAGCAGCTTGCAGGGGGACACAGATACGCAGTATTTT. Translation gives CASSLQGDTDTQYF.

J is TRBJ1-5 and V is TRBV7-2, with D possibly matching TRBD1 (6 bases). Germline assignment: CDR1 SGHTA and CDR2 FQGNSA. V lost 2 bases, J lost 11 bases, and 10 bases lay in between. The length of the CDR3 is 12 residues. The CDR3, as DNA: TGTGCCAGCAGCTTACCTCAGGGGACCCAGCATTTT. Residues: CASSLPQGTQHF.

The chain links TRBV5-5 to TRBJ2-7; D ambiguous. V was shortened by 0 bases and J by 2 bases, with 12 bases between the two germline ends. CDR3 length: 15 residues. CDR1 SGHKS and CDR2 YYEKEE come from the germline V gene (reference sequence). The CDR3 here is CASSLATGYPYEQYF. Written as DNA, the CDR3 is TGTGCCAGCAGCTTGGCCACGGGTTATCCCTACGAGCAGTACTTC.

DNA for the CDR3: TGCGCCAGCAGCACCGGACAGGGACTCTACGAGCAGTACTTC. Translation: CASSTGQGLYEQYF. The V call is TRBV5-1, the J call TRBJ2-7; 8 positions match TRBD1. The CDR3 covers 14 residues. Trimming removed 4 bases from V and 3 bases from J; junction bases left unmatched: 6. In germline, CDR1 is SGHRS, CDR2 YFSETQ.

V usage is TRBV10-1 and J usage is TRBJ1-3, with D tentatively TRBD1 (5 bases). V was clipped by 0 bases and J by 2 bases, with 23 bases between them. CDR3 length equals 20 residues. The germline V gene has CDR1 WNHNN and CDR2 SYGVQD (reference sequence). CDR3 nucleotides: TGCGCCAGCAGTGAGTCGGGGCAAACAGGCCGACCTTTCACTGGAAACACCATATATTTT. This gives the protein CASSESGQTGRPFTGNTIYF.

The chain couples TRBV5-5 to TRBJ2-3; D uncertain. CDR3 length: 14 amino acids. Germline V gene sequence: CDR1 SGHKS, CDR2 YYEKEE (reference sequence). V shed 3 bases and J shed 2 bases, with 10 bases lying between them. The CDR3 nucleotides read TGTGCCAGCAGCTCAAATTACTTCACAGATACGCAGTATTTT. Its protein is CASSSNYFTDTQYF. The full variable domain, in which reference TRBV5-5 and TRBJ2-3 provide the parts outside the CDR3, is DAGVTQSPTHLIKTRGQQVTLRCSPISGHKSVSWYQQVLGQGPQFIFQYYEKEERGRGNFPDRFSARQFPNYSSELNVNALLLGDSALYLCASSSNYFTDTQYFGPGTRLTVL.

The chain employs TRBV9 and TRBJ2-5, with 16 positions matching TRBD2. CDR1 and CDR2 from the germline V gene are SGDLS and YYNGEE. The CDR3 totals 17 residues. J lost 6 bases, V lost 4 bases, and 9 bases had no gene match. In nucleotides, the CDR3 is TGTGCCAGCAGCACCGGGACTAGCGGGGGGGCCCAGAAGACCCAGTACTTC. It yields the protein CASSTGTSGGAQKTQYF. Supplemented by reference TRBV9 and TRBJ2-5, the full variable domain reads DSGVTQTPKHLITATGQRVTLRCSPRSGDLSVYWYQQSLDQGLQFLIQYYNGEERAKGNILERFSAQQFPDLHSELNLSSLELGDSALYFCASSTGTSGGAQKTQYFGPGTRLLVL.